Listed here are 14 T cell receptor beta chains from one sample, sequenced in a study of neurological immune-mediated disorders. TCRdb re-analysed the 5' RACE reads in MiXCR, keeping a single row per CDR3 protein. The sample shows roughly 89,000 distinct CDR3 sequences, 2.5% to 3% of them seen only once. Specimen: PBMCs. Source of these receptors: a woman in her twenties or thirties with multiple sclerosis.

This clonotype was counted only a few times. A read error may explain this, as a much larger clone is one base away. The rearrangement uses TRBV3-1 and TRBJ2-7; D call uncertain. Per germline, CDR1 LGHDT and CDR2 YNNKEL (reference sequence). CDR3 length: 11 amino acids. The CDR3 loop reads CDSSQDRGQYF. CDR3 in DNA: TGTGACAGCAGCCAAGATAGAGGACAGTACTTC.

This clonotype was picked up many times. V gene TRBV5-1 combines with J gene TRBJ1-1, with D uncertain. V lost 0 bases and J 1 base, leaving 4 bases between the germline ends. CDR1 and CDR2 from the germline V gene are SGHRS and YFSETQ. CDR3 size: 13 residues. Here the CDR3 DNA reads TGCGCCAGCAGCTTGGCGGAGAACACTGAAGCTTTCTTT. Translated: CASSLAENTEAFF.

This clonotype was detected many times. This chain connects TRBV7-9 to TRBJ1-6, with 8 bases identical to TRBD1. The germline V gene has CDR1 SEHNR and CDR2 FQNEAQ (reference sequence). V gave up 5 bases and J gave up 1 base; unmatched junction bases: 4. The CDR3 spans 16 residues. The CDR3 loop is CASSPDRGSYNSPLHF. In DNA form, the CDR3 reads TGTGCCAGCAGCCCAGACAGGGGATCCTATAATTCACCCCTCCACTTT. Filled out from reference TRBV7-9 and TRBJ1-6, the complete variable domain reads DTGVSQNPRHKITKRGQNVTFRCDPISEHNRLYWYRQTLGQGPEFLTYFQNEAQLEKSRLLSDRFSAERPKGSFSTLEIQRTEQGDSAMYLCASSPDRGSYNSPLHFGNGTRLTVT.

This clonotype came up many times. The rearrangement joins TRBV7-2 to TRBJ2-7; 7 nucleotides match TRBD2. Per germline, CDR1 SGHTA and CDR2 FQGNSA. V shed 3 bases, J shed 6 bases, and the junction held 5 bases outside the gene matches. There are 13 residues in the CDR3. The CDR3 DNA is TGTGCCAGCAGCTTTGCGGGAGTGTCCGAGCAGTACTTC. It encodes CASSFAGVSEQYF.

This clonotype was detected ten times or more. This sequence joins TRBV5-1 and TRBJ1-4; 9 nucleotides align to TRBD1. CDR3 length: 15 amino acids. The V and J ends lost 0 bases and 8 bases, in that order; junction bases with no gene match: 5. CDR1 and CDR2 from the germline V gene are SGHRS and YFSETQ. The CDR3 loop is CASSLVGQGMEKLFF. CDR3 nucleotide sequence: TGCGCCAGCAGCTTGGTAGGACAGGGGATGGAAAAACTGTTTTTT. The full variable domain, its missing parts supplied by reference TRBV5-1 and TRBJ1-4, is KAGVTQTPRYLIKTRGQQVTLSCSPISGHRSVSWYQQTPGQGLQFLFEYFSETQRNKGNFPGRFSGRQFSNSRSEMNVSTLELGDSALYLCASSLVGQGMEKLFFGSGTQLSVL.

This clonotype has ten or more counts. J is TRBJ1-5 and V is TRBV5-5; D gene unclear. The germline V and J ends were trimmed by 0 bases and 0 bases, with 7 bases remaining between them. This CDR3 is built from 15 residues. The germline V gene encodes CDR1 SGHKS and CDR2 YYEKEE (reference sequence). CDR3 sequence reads: CASSLGENSNQPQHF. CDR3 sequence (DNA): TGTGCCAGCAGCTTGGGGGAAAATAGCAATCAGCCCCAGCATTTT.

There are many counts of this clonotype. This sequence joins TRBV19 and TRBJ2-1; TRBD1 aligns across 9 bases. Trimming took 6 bases from V and 15 from J; bases not matched to a gene: 9. Germline V CDR1 and CDR2: LNHDA, SQIVND (reference sequence). The CDR3 spans 12 residues. This chain's CDR3 is CASRGQGLFRFF. Here the CDR3 DNA reads TGTGCCAGTAGGGGACAGGGATTATTTCGGTTCTTC.

On this clonotype itself: This could be a read error, since a much larger clone is one nucleotide away. The chain uses TRBV6-2 or TRBV6-3 and TRBJ2-1; TRBD2 agrees at 14 bases. In germline, CDR1 is MNHEY, CDR2 SVGEGT. CDR3 length: 15 amino acids. The ends lost 10 bases at V and 9 bases at J; junction bases unmatched: 11. The CDR3, as DNA: TGTGCCACCTTTAACGGGACTAGCGGGAGAGGTGAGCAGTTCTTC. Translated, it gives CATFNGTSGRGEQFF.

This clonotype was seen many times. CDR3 nucleotides: TGTGCCACCAGCAGAGATGCGGGAGCGTACGAGCAGTACTTC. Translated, it gives CATSRDAGAYEQYF. The rearrangement links TRBV15 to TRBJ2-7; TRBD2 matches at 7 bases. Germline V gives CDR1 LNHNV, CDR2 YYDKDF (reference sequence). V shed 0 bases, J shed 4 bases, and the junction held 3 bases outside the gene matches. This CDR3 is built from 14 residues. The whole variable domain, remainder taken from reference TRBV15 and TRBJ2-7, is DAMVIQNPRYQVTQFGKPVTLSCSQTLNHNVMYWYQQKSSQAPKLLFHYYDKDFNNEADTPDNFQSRRPNTSFCFLDIRSPGLGDTAMYLCATSRDAGAYEQYFGPGTRLTVT.

The V and J genes are TRBV3-1 and TRBJ1-1, with 9 bases lining up with TRBD1. Germline CDR1 reads LGHDT; CDR2 reads YNNKEL (reference sequence). The CDR3 runs 15 residues. Trimming took 6 bases from V and 2 from J; bases not matched to a gene: 7. For the CDR3, the DNA is TGTGCCAGCAGAACCGGGACAGGGATAAACACTGAAGCTTTCTTT. The encoded protein is CASRTGTGINTEAFF. Combining the CDR3 with reference TRBV3-1 and TRBJ1-1 gives the whole variable domain DTAVSQTPKYLVTQMGNDKSIKCEQNLGHDTMYWYKQDSKKFLKIMFSYNNKELIINETVPNRFSPKSPDKAHLNLHINSLELGDSAVYFCASRTGTGINTEAFFGQGTRLTVV.

At least ten counts were recorded for this clonotype. The chain joins TRBV10-3 to TRBJ2-7; 8 nucleotides line up with TRBD2. With V trimmed by 6 bases and J by 4 bases, 8 bases remained unmatched. CDR3 length equals 14 residues. Germline CDR1 and CDR2: ENHRY and SYGVKD. The CDR3 region is CAISGGGGTYEQYF. DNA of the CDR3: TGTGCCATCAGCGGGGGGGGAGGTACATACGAGCAGTACTTC.

This clonotype has at least ten counts. The genes are TRBV3-1 and TRBJ2-1; tentatively, D is TRBD2 (6 bases). Germline V gene lookup returns CDR1 LGHDT and CDR2 YNNKEL (reference sequence). The V end was cut by 5 bases, the J end by 4 bases, with 15 bases between. This CDR3 region has 15 residues. The CDR3 reads CASSFSGAGYNEQFF. CDR3 nucleotides: TGTGCCAGCAGCTTTAGCGGAGCTGGGTACAATGAGCAGTTCTTC.

This clonotype was picked up many times. The rearrangement links TRBV6-2 or TRBV6-3 to TRBJ2-2; 9 bases line up with TRBD2. In germline, CDR1 is MNHEY, CDR2 SVGEGT. The J segment lost 7 bases and the V segment lost 6 bases, leaving 9 bases of the junction unmatched. CDR3 length equals 15 residues. The CDR3 loop reads CASSTLSGSYGELFF. In DNA form, the CDR3 reads TGTGCCAGCAGCACTCTTAGCGGGAGTTACGGGGAGCTGTTTTTT.

This clonotype has at least ten counts. The V call is TRBV7-9, the J call TRBJ2-1; D might be TRBD2 (6 bases). V dropped 5 bases and J dropped 5 bases, with 13 bases sitting between them. Germline V CDR1 and CDR2: SEHNR, FQNEAQ (reference sequence). There are 14 residues in the CDR3. The CDR3 coding sequence is TGTGCCAGCAGCGGGAGGCCCATAGACAATGAGCAGTTCTTC. Protein product: CASSGRPIDNEQFF. Complete variable domain (other parts from reference TRBV7-9 and TRBJ2-1): DTGVSQNPRHKITKRGQNVTFRCDPISEHNRLYWYRQTLGQGPEFLTYFQNEAQLEKSRLLSDRFSAERPKGSFSTLEIQRTEQGDSAMYLCASSGRPIDNEQFFGPGTRLTVL.